This T cell receptor (beta chain) originates from a study of T cells after posttransplantation cyclophosphamide. This clone turned up a few times. Germline values: CDR1 KGHSH, CDR2 LQKENI. This CDR3 spans 15 amino acids. V was cut by 2 bases and J by 0 bases, with 11 bases left in between. Only in-frame clones appear in the TCRdb table, and some are missing; sequencing was by immunoSEQ multiplex PCR. The sample holds under 25,000 clones, and no clone turns up only once. The source material was PBMCs. This chain links TRBV18 with TRBJ2-7; possibly TRBD2 for D (6 bases). This TCR came from a woman in her fifties or sixties in good health, CMV-negative, and a related stem cell transplant donor. CDR3 loop: CASSPSGGGSYEQYV. As DNA, the CDR3 is TGTGCCAGCTCACCATCCGGGGGAGGCTCCTACGAGCAGTACGTC.